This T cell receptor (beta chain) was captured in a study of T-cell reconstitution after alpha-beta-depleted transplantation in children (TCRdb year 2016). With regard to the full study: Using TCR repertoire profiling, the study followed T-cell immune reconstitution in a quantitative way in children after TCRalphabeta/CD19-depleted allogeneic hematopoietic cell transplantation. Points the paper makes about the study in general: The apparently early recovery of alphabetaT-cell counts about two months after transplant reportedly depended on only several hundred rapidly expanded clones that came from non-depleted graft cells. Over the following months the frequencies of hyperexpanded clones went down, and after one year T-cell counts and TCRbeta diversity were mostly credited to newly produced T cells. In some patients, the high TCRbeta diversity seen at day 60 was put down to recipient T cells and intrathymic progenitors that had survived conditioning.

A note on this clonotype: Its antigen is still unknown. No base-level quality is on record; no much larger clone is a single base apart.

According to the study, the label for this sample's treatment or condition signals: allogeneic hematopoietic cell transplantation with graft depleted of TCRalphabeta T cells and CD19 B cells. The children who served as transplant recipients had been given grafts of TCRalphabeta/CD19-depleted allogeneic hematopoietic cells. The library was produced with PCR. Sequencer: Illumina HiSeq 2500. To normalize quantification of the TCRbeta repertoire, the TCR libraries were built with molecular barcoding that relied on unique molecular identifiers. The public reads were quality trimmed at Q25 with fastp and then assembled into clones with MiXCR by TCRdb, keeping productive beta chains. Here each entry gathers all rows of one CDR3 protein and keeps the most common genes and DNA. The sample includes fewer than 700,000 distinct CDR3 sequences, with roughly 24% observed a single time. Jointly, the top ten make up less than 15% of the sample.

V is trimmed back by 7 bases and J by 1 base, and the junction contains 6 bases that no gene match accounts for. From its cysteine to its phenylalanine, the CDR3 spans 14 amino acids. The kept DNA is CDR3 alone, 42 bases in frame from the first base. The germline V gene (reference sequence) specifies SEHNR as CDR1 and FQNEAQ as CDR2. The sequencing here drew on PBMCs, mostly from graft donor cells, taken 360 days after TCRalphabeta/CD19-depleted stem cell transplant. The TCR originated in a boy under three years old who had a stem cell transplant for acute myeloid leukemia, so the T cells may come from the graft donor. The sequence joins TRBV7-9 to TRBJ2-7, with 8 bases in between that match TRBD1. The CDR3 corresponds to CASTWTGQSYEQYF. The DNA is TGTGCCAGCACCTGGACAGGGCAATCCTACGAGCAGTACTTC.